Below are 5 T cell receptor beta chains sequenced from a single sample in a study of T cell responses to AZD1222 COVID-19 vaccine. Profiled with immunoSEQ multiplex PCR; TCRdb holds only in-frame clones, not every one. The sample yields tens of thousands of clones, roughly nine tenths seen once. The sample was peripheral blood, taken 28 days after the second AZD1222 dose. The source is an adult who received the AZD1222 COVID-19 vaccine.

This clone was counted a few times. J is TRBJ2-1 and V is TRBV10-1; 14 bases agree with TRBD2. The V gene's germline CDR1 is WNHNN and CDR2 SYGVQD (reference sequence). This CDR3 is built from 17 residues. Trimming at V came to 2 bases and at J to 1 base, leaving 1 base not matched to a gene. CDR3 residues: CASSEGLAGGSYNEQFF. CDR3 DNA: TGCGCCAGCAGTGAGGGACTAGCGGGGGGTTCCTACAATGAGCAGTTCTTC.

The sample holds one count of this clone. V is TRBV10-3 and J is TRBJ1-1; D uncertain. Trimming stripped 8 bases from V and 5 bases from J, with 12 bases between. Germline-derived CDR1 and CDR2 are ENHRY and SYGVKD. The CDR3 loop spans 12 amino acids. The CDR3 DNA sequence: TGTGCCATCCGGGCCCACGGGACTGAAGCTTTCTTT. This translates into CAIRAHGTEAFF.

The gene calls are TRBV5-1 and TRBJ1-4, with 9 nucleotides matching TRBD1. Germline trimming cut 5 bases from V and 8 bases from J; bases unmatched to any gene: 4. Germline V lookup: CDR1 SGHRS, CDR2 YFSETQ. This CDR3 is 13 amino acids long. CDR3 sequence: CASRGTGLEKLFF. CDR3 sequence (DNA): TGCGCCAGCAGAGGGACAGGGCTGGAAAAACTGTTTTTT.

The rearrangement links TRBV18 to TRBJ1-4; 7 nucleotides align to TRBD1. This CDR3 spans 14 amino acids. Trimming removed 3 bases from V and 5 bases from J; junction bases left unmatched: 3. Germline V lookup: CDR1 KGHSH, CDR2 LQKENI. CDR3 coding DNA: TGTGCCAGCTCACCGGCCAGGGGGAATGAAAAACTGTTTTTT. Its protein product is CASSPARGNEKLFF.

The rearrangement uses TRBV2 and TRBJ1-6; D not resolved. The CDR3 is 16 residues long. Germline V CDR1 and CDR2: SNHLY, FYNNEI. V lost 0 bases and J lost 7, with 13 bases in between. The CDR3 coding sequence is TGTGCCAGCAGTGAAGCGTGGGTCGTGCGGAATTCACCCCTCCACTTT. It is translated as CASSEAWVVRNSPLHF. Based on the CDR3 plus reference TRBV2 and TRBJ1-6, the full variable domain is EPEVTQTPSHQVTQMGQEVILRCVPISNHLYFYWYRQILGQKVEFLVSFYNNEISEKSEIFDDQFSVERPDGSNFTLKIRSTKLEDSAMYFCASSEAWVVRNSPLHFGNGTRLTVT.